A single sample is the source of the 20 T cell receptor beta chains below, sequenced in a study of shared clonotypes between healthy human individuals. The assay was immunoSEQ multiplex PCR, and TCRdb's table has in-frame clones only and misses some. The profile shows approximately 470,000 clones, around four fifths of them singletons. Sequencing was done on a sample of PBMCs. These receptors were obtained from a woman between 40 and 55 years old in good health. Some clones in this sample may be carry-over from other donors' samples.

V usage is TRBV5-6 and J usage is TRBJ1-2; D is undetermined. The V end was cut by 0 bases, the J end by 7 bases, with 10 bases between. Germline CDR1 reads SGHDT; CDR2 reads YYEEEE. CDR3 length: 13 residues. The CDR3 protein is CASSLGLTTGYTF. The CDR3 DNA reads TGTGCCAGCAGCTTGGGTCTAACTACTGGCTACACCTTC.

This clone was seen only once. This CDR3 is CASSVRVDTEAFF. CDR3 sequence (DNA): TGTGCCAGCAGCGTCCGGGTGGACACTGAAGCTTTCTTT. The rearrangement joins TRBV7-3 to TRBJ1-1; D remains unclear. The length of the CDR3 is 13 residues. In germline, CDR1 is SGHTA, CDR2 FQGTGA. V was pared by 5 bases and J by 3 bases, with 10 bases between.

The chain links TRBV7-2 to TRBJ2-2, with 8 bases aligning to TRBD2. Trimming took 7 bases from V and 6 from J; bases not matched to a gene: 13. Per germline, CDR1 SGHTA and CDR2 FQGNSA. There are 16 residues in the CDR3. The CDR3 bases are TGTGCCAGCACCTCCCAAGCGGGAGTGAGCGCCGGGGAGCTGTTTTTT. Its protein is CASTSQAGVSAGELFF.

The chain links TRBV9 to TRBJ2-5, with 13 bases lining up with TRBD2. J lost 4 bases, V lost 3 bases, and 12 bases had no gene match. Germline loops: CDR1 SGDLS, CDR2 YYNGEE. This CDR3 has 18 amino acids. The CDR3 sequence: CASSGPLAGGPLGETQYF. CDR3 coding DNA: TGTGCCAGCAGCGGACCACTAGCGGGAGGGCCTTTAGGAGAGACCCAGTACTTC. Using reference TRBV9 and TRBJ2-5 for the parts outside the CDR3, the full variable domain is DSGVTQTPKHLITATGQRVTLRCSPRSGDLSVYWYQQSLDQGLQFLIQYYNGEERAKGNILERFSAQQFPDLHSELNLSSLELGDSALYFCASSGPLAGGPLGETQYFGPGTRLLVL.

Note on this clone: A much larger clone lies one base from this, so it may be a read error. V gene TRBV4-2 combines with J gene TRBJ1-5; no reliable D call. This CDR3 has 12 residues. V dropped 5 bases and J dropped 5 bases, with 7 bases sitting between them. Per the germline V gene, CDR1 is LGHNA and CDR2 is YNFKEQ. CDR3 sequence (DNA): TGTGCCAGCAGCTTGAGGGATCAGCCCCAGCATTTT. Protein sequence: CASSLRDQPQHF.

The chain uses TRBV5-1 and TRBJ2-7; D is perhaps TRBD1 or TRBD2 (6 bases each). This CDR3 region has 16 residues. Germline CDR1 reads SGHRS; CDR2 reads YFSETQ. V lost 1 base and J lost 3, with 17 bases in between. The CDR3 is CASSLSGSGAGYEQYF. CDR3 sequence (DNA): TGCGCCAGCAGCTTGTCAGGTTCGGGGGCGGGCTACGAGCAGTACTTC.

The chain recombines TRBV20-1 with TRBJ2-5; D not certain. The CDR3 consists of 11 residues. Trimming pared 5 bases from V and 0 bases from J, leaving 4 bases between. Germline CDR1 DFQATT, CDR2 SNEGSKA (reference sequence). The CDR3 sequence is CSAHYQETQYF. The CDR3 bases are TGCAGTGCTCATTACCAAGAGACCCAGTACTTC.

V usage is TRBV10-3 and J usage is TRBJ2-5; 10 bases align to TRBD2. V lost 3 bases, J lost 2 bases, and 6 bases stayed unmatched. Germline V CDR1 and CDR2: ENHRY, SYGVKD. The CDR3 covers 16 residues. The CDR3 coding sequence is TGTGCCATCAGTGATCCTAGCGGGAGCGGTCAAGAGACCCAGTACTTC. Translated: CAISDPSGSGQETQYF.

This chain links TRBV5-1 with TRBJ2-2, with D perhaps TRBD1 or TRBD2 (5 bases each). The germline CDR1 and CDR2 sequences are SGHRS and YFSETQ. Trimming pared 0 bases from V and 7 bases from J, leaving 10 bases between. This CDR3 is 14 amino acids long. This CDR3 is CASSLGGDGGELFF. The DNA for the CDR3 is TGCGCCAGCAGCTTGGGAGGGGACGGCGGGGAGCTGTTTTTT.

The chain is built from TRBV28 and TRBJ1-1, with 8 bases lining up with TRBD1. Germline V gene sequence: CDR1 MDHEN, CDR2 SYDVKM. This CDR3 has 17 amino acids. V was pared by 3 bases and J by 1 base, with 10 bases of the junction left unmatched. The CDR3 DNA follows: TGTGCCAGCAGTTTGGGCCAGGGGGCGGTAGGGAACACTGAAGCTTTCTTT. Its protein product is CASSLGQGAVGNTEAFF. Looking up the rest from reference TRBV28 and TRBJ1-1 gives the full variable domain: DVKVTQSSRYLVKRTGEKVFLECVQDMDHENMFWYRQDPGLGLRLIYFSYDVKMKEKGDIPEGYSVSREKKERFSLILESASTNQTSMYLCASSLGQGAVGNTEAFFGQGTRLTVV.

CDR3 coding DNA: TGTGCCAGTAATCAGGGTTACAACATGAACACTGAAGCTTTCTTT. This codes for CASNQGYNMNTEAFF. This chain connects TRBV19 to TRBJ1-1; possible D gene TRBD1, 5 bases. The V end lost 7 bases, the J end lost 0 bases, and 15 bases lay between the germline ends. CDR1 and CDR2 from the germline V gene are LNHDA and SQIVND (reference sequence). The CDR3 runs 15 residues.

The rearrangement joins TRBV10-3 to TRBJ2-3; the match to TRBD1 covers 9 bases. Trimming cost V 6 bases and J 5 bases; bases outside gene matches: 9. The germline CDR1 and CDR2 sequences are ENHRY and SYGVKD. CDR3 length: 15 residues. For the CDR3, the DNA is TGTGCCATCAGCGGAGGGACAGGGTGGGGAGATACGCAGTATTTT. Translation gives CAISGGTGWGDTQYF.

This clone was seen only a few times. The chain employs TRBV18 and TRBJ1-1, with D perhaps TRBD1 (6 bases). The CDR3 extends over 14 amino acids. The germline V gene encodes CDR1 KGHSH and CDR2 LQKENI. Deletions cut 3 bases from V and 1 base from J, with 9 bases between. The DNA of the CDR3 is TGTGCCAGCTCACCCGACAGGAAGAACACTGAAGCTTTCTTT. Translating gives CASSPDRKNTEAFF.

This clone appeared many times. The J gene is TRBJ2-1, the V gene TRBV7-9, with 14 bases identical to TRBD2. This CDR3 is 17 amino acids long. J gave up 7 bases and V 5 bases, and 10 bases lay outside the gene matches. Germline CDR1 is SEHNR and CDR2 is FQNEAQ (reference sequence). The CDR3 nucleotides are TGTGCCAGCAGCCCCCAGGGACTAGCGGGAGTATCAAATGAGCAGTTCTTC. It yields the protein CASSPQGLAGVSNEQFF.

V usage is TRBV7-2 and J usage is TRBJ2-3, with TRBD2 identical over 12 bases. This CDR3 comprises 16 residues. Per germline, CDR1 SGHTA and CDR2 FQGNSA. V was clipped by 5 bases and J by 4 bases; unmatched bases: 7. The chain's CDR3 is CASSLRLAGDSDTQYF. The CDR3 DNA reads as TGTGCCAGCAGCCTCCGACTAGCGGGAGACTCAGATACGCAGTATTTT.

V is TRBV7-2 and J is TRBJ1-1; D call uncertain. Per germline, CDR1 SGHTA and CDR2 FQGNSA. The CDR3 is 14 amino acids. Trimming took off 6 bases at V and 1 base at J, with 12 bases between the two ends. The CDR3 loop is CASRLGTANTEAFF. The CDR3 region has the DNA TGTGCCAGCAGACTGGGAACAGCGAACACTGAAGCTTTCTTT.

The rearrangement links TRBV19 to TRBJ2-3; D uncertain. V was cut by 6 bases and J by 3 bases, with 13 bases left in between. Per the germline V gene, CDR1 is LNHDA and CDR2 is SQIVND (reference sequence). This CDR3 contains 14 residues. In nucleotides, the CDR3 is TGTGCCAGTAGCCTACTACCTCCTACAGATACGCAGTATTTT. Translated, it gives CASSLLPPTDTQYF.

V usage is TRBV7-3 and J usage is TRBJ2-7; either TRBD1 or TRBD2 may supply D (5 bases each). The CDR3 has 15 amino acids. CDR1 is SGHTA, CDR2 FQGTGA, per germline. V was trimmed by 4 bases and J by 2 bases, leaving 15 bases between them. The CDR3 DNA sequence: TGTGCCAGCAGCTCCCCCCCGGGACGACCCTACGAGCAGTACTTC. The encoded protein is CASSSPPGRPYEQYF. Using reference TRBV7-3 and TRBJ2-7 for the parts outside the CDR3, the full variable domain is GAGVSQTPSNKVTEKGKYVELRCDPISGHTALYWYRQSLGQGPEFLIYFQGTGAADDSGLPNDRFFAVRPEGSVSTLKIQRTERGDSAVYLCASSSPPGRPYEQYFGPGTRLTVT.

CDR3 sequence: CASSPRRGGTDTQYF. The DNA for the CDR3 is TGTGCCAGCAGCCCCAGAAGGGGCGGAACAGATACGCAGTATTTT. The J gene is TRBJ2-3, the V gene TRBV11-3; D is possibly TRBD1 (5 bases). Germline V lookup: CDR1 SGHNT, CDR2 YENEEA. The germline V and J ends were trimmed by 5 bases and 3 bases, with 15 bases remaining between them. There are 15 residues in the CDR3.

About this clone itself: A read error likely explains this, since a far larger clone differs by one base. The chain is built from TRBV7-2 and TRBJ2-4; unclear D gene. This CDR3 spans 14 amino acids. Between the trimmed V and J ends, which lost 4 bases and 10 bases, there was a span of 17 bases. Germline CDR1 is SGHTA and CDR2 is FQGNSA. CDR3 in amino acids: CASSSRAGDSIQYF. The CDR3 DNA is TGTGCCAGCAGCTCAAGGGCCGGTGACTCGATTCAGTACTTC. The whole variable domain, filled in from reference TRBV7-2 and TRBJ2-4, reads GAGVSQSPSNKVTEKGKDVELRCDPISGHTALYWYRQSLGQGLEFLIYFQGNSAPDKSGLPSDRFSAERTGGSVSTLTIQRTQQEDSAVYLCASSSRAGDSIQYFGAGTRLSVL.